Listed below are T cell receptor beta chains from one sample, sequenced in a study of blood T cell repertoires in COVID-19. Data came from immunoSEQ multiplex PCR; TCRdb stores just in-frame clones and leaves some out. This sample yields hundreds of thousands of clones, of which nearly 85% are seen a single time; over 1% belongs to the top ten. Sequenced input: peripheral blood. The receptors were gathered from a woman aged 30 to 39 with COVID-19, enrolled during active disease. Each CDR3 is given with its conserved first and last residue. Fields, in order: D gene, V gene, clone size, J gene, CDR3 protein, CDR3 DNA. D genes are given only for firm matches. Part of the rows lack a size; the others show once, few, many or a class for expanded clones.

>TRBD2|TRBV9|.|TRBJ2-3
CASSARLAGSTDTQYF
TGTGCCAGCAGCGCCCGACTAGCGGGGAGCACAGATACGCAGTATTTT
>TRBD1|TRBV30|.|TRBJ2-2
CACLTGGTGELFF
TGTGCCTGCCTGACAGGGGGGACCGGGGAGCTGTTTTTT
>.|TRBV15|once|TRBJ2-1
CATRGSGEQFF
TGTGCCACCAGAGGCTCGGGTGAGCAGTTCTTC
>.|TRBV6-5|.|TRBJ2-2
CASSSAIGELFF
TGTGCCAGCAGTTCTGCGATCGGGGAGCTGTTTTTT
>TRBD1|TRBV19|.|TRBJ1-6
CASSILGQGVNSPLHF
TGTGCCAGTAGTATACTGGGACAGGGGGTGAATTCACCCCTCCACTTT
>.|TRBV12-3/TRBV12-4|.|TRBJ1-6
CASRYAGSPLHF
TGTGCCAGCAGATATGCGGGTTCACCCCTCCACTTT
>TRBD1|TRBV7-2|few|TRBJ2-4
CASSYRTGVENIQYF
TGTGCCAGCAGCTACCGGACAGGGGTTGAAAACATTCAGTACTTC
>TRBD1|TRBV19|.|TRBJ2-2
CASSIQDRSVTGELFF
TGTGCCAGTAGTATCCAGGACAGGTCTGTCACCGGGGAGCTGTTTTTT
>.|TRBV16|once|TRBJ1-1
CASSQLIQGSEAFF
TGTGCCAGCAGCCAATTGATTCAGGGGTCTGAAGCTTTCTTT
>.|TRBV10-3|.|TRBJ2-3
CAMGRDTSTDTQYF
TGTGCCATGGGCCGTGACACCAGCACGGATACGCAGTATTTT
>.|TRBV3-1/TRBV3-2|.|TRBJ2-3
CASGARGGVVGTDTQYF
TGTGCCAGCGGTGCTAGGGGGGGCGTGGTTGGAACAGATACGCAGTATTTT
>.|TRBV28|.|TRBJ1-1
CASWRENTEAFF
TGTGCCAGCTGGAGGGAGAACACTGAAGCTTTCTTT
>TRBD1|TRBV6-2/TRBV6-3|.|TRBJ1-1
CASSYSDRGSTEAFF
TGTGCCAGCAGTTACTCAGACAGGGGGAGCACTGAAGCTTTCTTT
>TRBD1|TRBV6-5|.|TRBJ2-1
CASRDRGSEYNEQFF
TGTGCCAGCAGGGACAGGGGGTCGGAATACAATGAGCAGTTCTTC
>TRBD1|TRBV2|.|TRBJ2-5
CASRPGGQETQYF
TGTGCCAGCCGACCAGGGGGACAAGAGACCCAGTACTTC
>TRBD2|TRBV7-9|.|TRBJ2-5
CASSLRLAGLQETQYF
TGTGCCAGCAGCCTAAGACTAGCGGGCTTACAAGAGACCCAGTACTTC
>.|TRBV2|.|TRBJ2-1
CASSEARGGVQFF
TGTGCCAGCAGTGAAGCGCGCGGTGGAGTCCAGTTCTTC
>.|TRBV19|few|TRBJ1-6
CASSSADSGYNSPLHF
TGTGCCAGTAGTTCGGCGGACAGCGGCTATAATTCACCCCTCCACTTT
>.|TRBV12-3/TRBV12-4|.|TRBJ1-2
CASSILAPGGYTF
TGTGCCAGCAGTATACTGGCCCCCGGGGGCTACACCTTC
>TRBD1|TRBV25-1|.|TRBJ1-2
CASSVDRIDYGYTF
TGTGCCAGCAGTGTGGACAGGATAGACTATGGCTACACCTTC
>TRBD2|TRBV7-2|.|TRBJ2-7
CASSLGSGFSYEQYF
TGTGCCAGCAGCTTAGGTAGCGGGTTCTCCTACGAGCAGTACTTC
>TRBD1|TRBV19|.|TRBJ2-2
CASSIKLGQGGAGELFF
TGTGCCAGTAGTATTAAATTGGGACAGGGTGGTGCCGGGGAGCTGTTTTTT
>TRBD2|TRBV3-1/TRBV3-2|once|TRBJ2-1
CASSSSPGLAFNEQFF
TGTGCCAGCAGCTCAAGTCCGGGACTAGCTTTCAATGAGCAGTTCTTC
>TRBD1|TRBV19|.|TRBJ2-2
CASRNDRGHRELFF
TGTGCCAGTAGGAATGACAGGGGTCACAGGGAGCTGTTTTTT
>.|TRBV19|once|TRBJ2-1
CASSIQSGGYDPYNEQFF
TGTGCCAGTAGTATACAAAGCGGAGGGTACGATCCTTACAATGAGCAGTTCTTC
>.|TRBV25-1|.|TRBJ2-7
CASSEQGYEQYF
TGTGCCAGCAGTGAACAGGGCTACGAGCAGTACTTC
>.|TRBV5-1|.|TRBJ2-7
CATPLRLSYYEQYF
TGCGCCACCCCCCTCCGGTTAAGTTACTACGAGCAGTACTTC
>TRBD2|TRBV3-1/TRBV3-2|few|TRBJ2-3
CASSQAFSGRPPRTDTQYF
TGTGCCAGCAGCCAAGCATTTAGCGGGAGGCCCCCTAGGACAGATACGCAGTATTTT
>TRBD1|TRBV6-5|.|TRBJ2-3
CASSQRQGRTDTQYF
TGTGCCAGCAGCCAAAGACAGGGAAGGACAGATACGCAGTATTTT
>.|TRBV5-1|.|TRBJ1-1
CASSLDAITEAFF
TGCGCCAGCAGCTTGGACGCGATCACTGAAGCTTTCTTT
>TRBD1|TRBV4-2|.|TRBJ1-4
CASSQRTGANEKLFF
TGTGCCAGCAGCCAAAGGACAGGGGCAAATGAAAAACTGTTTTTT
>.|TRBV3-1/TRBV3-2|.|TRBJ2-3
CASSQGGAQTDTQYF
TGTGCCAGCAGCCAAGGCGGGGCCCAGACAGATACGCAGTATTTT
>TRBD2|TRBV5-3|.|TRBJ2-7
CARSLGLADTYEQYF
TGTGCCAGAAGCCTGGGACTAGCGGACACCTACGAGCAGTACTTC
>TRBD1|TRBV7-2|.|TRBJ2-7
CASSTTRQGNYEQYF
TGTGCCAGCAGCACCACTCGACAGGGAAACTACGAGCAGTACTTC
>.|TRBV21-1|.|TRBJ1-4
CASSTPPGQGHEKLFF
TGTGCCAGCAGCACCCCCCCGGGACAGGGGCATGAAAAACTGTTTTTT
>.|TRBV19|.|TRBJ2-1
CASSELPSYNEQFF
TGTGCCAGTAGTGAGCTGCCCTCCTACAATGAGCAGTTCTTC
>TRBD1|TRBV10-3|.|TRBJ2-2
CAIAGQGTGELFF
TGTGCCATCGCTGGACAGGGAACCGGGGAGCTGTTTTTT
>.|TRBV28|.|TRBJ2-5
CASSSPNTATQYF
TGTGCCAGCAGTTCTCCGAATACTGCGACCCAGTACTTC
>.|TRBV9|.|TRBJ1-2
CASSPNKESYGYTF
TGTGCCAGCAGCCCGAATAAGGAGAGCTATGGCTACACCTTC
>TRBD1|TRBV12-3/TRBV12-4|.|TRBJ1-3
CASSRDRGNTIYF
TGTGCCAGCAGTAGAGACAGGGGTAACACCATATATTTT
>TRBD2|TRBV5-4|once|TRBJ2-2
CASSLAGLATGELFF
TGTGCCAGCAGCTTGGCGGGACTAGCTACCGGGGAGCTGTTTTTT
>TRBD1|TRBV6-6|.|TRBJ1-1
CASSGQGEAFF
TGTGCCAGCAGTGGACAGGGTGAAGCTTTCTTT
>.|TRBV27|.|TRBJ1-6
CASSLSYRQRSSYNSPLHF
TGTGCCAGCAGTTTATCCTACCGACAGAGGAGCTCCTATAATTCACCCCTCCACTTT
>TRBD2|TRBV5-1|.|TRBJ2-1
CASSWTLAGPRVGYNEQFF
TGCGCCAGCAGCTGGACCCTAGCGGGGCCGAGGGTTGGCTACAATGAGCAGTTCTTC
>TRBD2|TRBV7-3|.|TRBJ2-2
CASSLGLAVNTGELFF
TGTGCCAGCAGCCTTGGACTAGCGGTGAACACCGGGGAGCTGTTTTTT
>.|TRBV7-9|.|TRBJ1-1
CASSLGGSTEAFF
TGTGCCAGCAGCTTAGGTGGGAGCACTGAAGCTTTCTTT
>.|TRBV27|.|TRBJ1-1
CASSPRDTMKQMNTEAFF
TGTGCCAGCAGTCCCCGGGACACGATGAAACAGATGAACACTGAAGCTTTCTTT
>.|TRBV7-3|.|TRBJ2-1
CASSLLARGEQFF
TGTGCCAGCAGCTTACTAGCTCGAGGTGAGCAGTTCTTC
>.|TRBV5-1|.|TRBJ2-3
CASSLRGDTQYF
TGCGCCAGCAGCCTTCGGGGAGATACGCAGTATTTT
>TRBD2|TRBV4-1|many|TRBJ2-1
CASSPSSGSLGEQFF
TGCGCCAGCAGCCCTTCTAGCGGGAGTTTGGGGGAGCAGTTCTTC
>TRBD1|TRBV2|few|TRBJ2-6
CASRHRGRGANVLTF
TGTGCCAGCAGGCACAGGGGGCGGGGGGCCAACGTCCTGACTTTC